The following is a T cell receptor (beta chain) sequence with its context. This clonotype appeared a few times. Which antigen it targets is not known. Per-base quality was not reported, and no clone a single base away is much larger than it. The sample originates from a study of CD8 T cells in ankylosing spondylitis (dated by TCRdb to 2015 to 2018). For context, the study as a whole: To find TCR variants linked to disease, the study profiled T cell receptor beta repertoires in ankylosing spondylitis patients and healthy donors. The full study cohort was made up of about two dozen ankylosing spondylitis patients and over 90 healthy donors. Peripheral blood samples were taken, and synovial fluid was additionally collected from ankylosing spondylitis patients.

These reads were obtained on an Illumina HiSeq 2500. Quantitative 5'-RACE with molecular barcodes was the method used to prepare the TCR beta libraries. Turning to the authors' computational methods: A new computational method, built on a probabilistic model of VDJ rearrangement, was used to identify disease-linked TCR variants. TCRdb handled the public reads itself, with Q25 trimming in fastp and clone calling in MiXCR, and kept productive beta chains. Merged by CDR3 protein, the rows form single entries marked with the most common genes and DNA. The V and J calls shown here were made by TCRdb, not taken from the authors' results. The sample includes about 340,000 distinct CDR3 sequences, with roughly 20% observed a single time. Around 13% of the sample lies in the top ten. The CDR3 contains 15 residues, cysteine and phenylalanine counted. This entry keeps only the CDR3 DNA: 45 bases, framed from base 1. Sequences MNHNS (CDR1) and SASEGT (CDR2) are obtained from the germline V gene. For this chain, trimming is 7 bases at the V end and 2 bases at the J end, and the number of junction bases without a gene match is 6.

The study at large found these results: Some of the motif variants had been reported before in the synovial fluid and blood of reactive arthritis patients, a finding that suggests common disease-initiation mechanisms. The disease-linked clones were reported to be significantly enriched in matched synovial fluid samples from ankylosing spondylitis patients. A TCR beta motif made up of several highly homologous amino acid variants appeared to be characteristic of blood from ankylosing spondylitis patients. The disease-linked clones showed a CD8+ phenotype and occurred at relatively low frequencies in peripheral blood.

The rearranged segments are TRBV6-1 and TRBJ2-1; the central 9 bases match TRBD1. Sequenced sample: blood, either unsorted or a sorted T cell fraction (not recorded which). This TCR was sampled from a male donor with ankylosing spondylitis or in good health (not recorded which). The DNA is TGTGCCAGCACCGGGGACAGGGCAACCTACAATGAGCAGTTCTTC. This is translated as CASTGDRATYNEQFF.